The TCR beta chain under discussion was sequenced for a study of sequential checkpoint blockade in melanoma. Study context: TCRbeta immunosequencing was performed on DNA from roughly 99 pretreatment melanoma tumor samples. General study points: Mutational load did not correlate with tumor T-cell fraction or clonality. In arm A, pretreatment tumor clonality was associated with response.

In its sample, this clone is medium-sized (0.01 to 0.1%). Its target is not known. CDR3 length equals 14 residues. Germline-derived CDR1 and CDR2 are SGHNT and YENEEA. The V end was cut by 3 bases, the J end by 6 bases, with 12 bases between. Treatment specified: randomized to nivolumab then ipilimumab (arm A) or the reverse (arm B). Sequenced by immunoSEQ multiplex PCR; TCRdb stores in-frame clones only, minus some. The profile shows 10,000 to 15,000 clones, roughly a fifth of them singletons. The sequence was collected from a human donor with melanoma. The starting material was tumor tissue (inferred from file names), obtained from a patient given nivolumab and ipilimumab in sequence. The genes are TRBV11-3 and TRBJ1-3; TRBD1 might be the D (5 bases). This chain's CDR3 is CASSFSGTQNTIYF. The CDR3 region has the DNA TGTGCCAGCAGCTTCTCCGGGACGCAAAACACCATATATTTT.